This T cell receptor (beta chain) was observed in a study of T cell clones after liver transplantation. Across the study: Liver transplant recipients had immunosuppression withdrawal attempted within 2 years. Tolerance: complete withdrawal held at least one year, liver enzymes staying within twice normal. Broader study findings: Graft donor-reactive T cells may have migrated into the graft rather than being deleted.

The table came from immunoSEQ multiplex PCR; TCRdb's copy has only in-frame clones and leaves some out. This sample carries around 110,000 clones, approximately 90% of them seen once, and the ten largest clones take about 0.8%. Of note for this clone: What it binds is unknown.

From germline, CDR1 is MNHEY and CDR2 SMNVEV (reference sequence). The CDR3 has 17 residues. V trimming: 5 bases; J trimming: 0 bases; junction bases outside the gene matches: 10. The material was CD4+ T cells from blood, obtained 12 months after liver transplant. The sequence was obtained from a human patient who received a liver transplant. Some T cells may arise from the graft donor. The chain recombines TRBV27 with TRBJ2-4, with 7 bases fitting TRBD2. CDR3 region: CASSRAGGGRAKNIQYF. Here the CDR3 DNA reads TGTGCCAGCAGTCGCGCGGGCGGCGGGAGAGCCAAAAACATTCAGTACTTC.